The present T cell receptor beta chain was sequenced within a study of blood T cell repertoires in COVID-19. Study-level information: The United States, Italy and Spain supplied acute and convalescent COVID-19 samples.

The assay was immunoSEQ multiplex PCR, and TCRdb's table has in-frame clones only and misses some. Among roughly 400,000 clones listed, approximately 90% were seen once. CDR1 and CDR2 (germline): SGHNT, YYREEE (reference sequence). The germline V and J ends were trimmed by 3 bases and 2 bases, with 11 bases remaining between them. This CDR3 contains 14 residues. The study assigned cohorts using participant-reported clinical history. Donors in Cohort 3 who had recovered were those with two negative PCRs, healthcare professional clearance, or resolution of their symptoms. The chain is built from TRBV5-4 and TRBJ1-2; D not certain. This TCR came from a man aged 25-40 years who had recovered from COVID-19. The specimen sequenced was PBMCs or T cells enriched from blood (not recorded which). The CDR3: CASSSPPVNYGYTF. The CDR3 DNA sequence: TGTGCCAGCAGCTCCCCCCCAGTCAACTATGGCTACACCTTC.